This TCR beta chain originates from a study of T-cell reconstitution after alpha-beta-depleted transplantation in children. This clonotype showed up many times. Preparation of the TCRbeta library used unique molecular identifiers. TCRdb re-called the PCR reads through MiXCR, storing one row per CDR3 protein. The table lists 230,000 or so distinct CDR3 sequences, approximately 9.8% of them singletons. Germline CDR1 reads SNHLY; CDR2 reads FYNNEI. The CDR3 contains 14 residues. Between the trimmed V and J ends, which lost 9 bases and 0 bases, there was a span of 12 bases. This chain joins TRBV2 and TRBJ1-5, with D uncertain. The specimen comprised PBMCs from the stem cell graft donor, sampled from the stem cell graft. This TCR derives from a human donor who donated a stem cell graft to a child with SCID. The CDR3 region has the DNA TGTGCCAGGAGCCCTGCGGTTAGCAATCAGCCCCAGCATTTT. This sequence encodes CARSPAVSNQPQHF.